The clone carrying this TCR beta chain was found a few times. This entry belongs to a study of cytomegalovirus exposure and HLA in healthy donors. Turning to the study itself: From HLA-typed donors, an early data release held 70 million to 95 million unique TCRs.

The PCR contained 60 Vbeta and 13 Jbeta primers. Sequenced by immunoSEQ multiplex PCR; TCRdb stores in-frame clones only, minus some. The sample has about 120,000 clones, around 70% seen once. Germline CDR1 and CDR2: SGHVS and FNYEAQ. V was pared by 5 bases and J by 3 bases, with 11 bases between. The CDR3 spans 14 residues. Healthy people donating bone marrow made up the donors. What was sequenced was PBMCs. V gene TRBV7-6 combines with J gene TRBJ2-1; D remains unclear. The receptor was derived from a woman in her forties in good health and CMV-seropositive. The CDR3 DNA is TGTGCCAGCAGCCCTAGTGGCCACTACAATGAGCAGTTCTTC. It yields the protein CASSPSGHYNEQFF.